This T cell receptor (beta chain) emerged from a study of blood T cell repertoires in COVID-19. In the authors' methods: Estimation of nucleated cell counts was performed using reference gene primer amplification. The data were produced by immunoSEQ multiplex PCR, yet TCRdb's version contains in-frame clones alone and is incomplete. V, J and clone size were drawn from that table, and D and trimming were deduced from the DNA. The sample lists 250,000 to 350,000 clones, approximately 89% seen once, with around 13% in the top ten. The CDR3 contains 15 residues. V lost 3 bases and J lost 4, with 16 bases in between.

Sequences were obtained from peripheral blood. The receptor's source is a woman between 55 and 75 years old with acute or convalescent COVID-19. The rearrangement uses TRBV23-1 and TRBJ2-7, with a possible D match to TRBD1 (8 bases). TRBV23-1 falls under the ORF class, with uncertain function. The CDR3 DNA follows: TGCGCCAGCAGTCATTACGGACAGGGAGGGTACGAGCAGTACTTC. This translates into CASSHYGQGGYEQYF.